This TCR beta chain comes out of a study of blood T cell repertoires in COVID-19. Looking at the study overall: From the United States, Italy and Spain came samples of acute and convalescent COVID-19. The analysed material was cDNA or gDNA that came from T cells, B-cell-depleted T cells, or PBMCs.

Germline values: CDR1 SNHLY, CDR2 FYNNEI. The CDR3 has 12 amino acids. V lost 10 bases and J 5 bases, leaving 14 bases between the germline ends. Original analysis: Estimated nucleated cell counts came from reference gene primer amplification. TCRdb's copy holds only in-frame clones and misses some; the assay was immunoSEQ multiplex PCR. The DNA gave D and trimming, while V, J and clone size come from that table. The data contain approximately 270,000 clones, about nine tenths of them singletons. The V gene is TRBV2, the J gene TRBJ2-5, with D possibly matching TRBD2 (6 bases). Sequenced: peripheral blood. The receptor was derived from a man aged 50 to 59 with acute or convalescent COVID-19. CDR3 DNA sequence: TGTGCCACCACCCGGGAGAGGGAGACCCAGTACTTC. Encoded protein: CATTRERETQYF. The variable domain in full, completed from reference TRBV2 and TRBJ2-5, reads EPEVTQTPSHQVTQMGQEVILRCVPISNHLYFYWYRQILGQKVEFLVSFYNNEISEKSEIFDDQFSVERPDGSNFTLKIRSTKLEDSAMYFCATTRERETQYFGPGTRLLVL.